These T cell receptor beta chains were read from a single sample in a study of regulatory T cells. The protocol was immunoSEQ multiplex PCR, while the TCRdb copy is restricted to in-frame clones and leaves out a portion. The sample includes 25,000 to 30,000 clones, roughly 90% of them seen just once. Material for sequencing was conventional CD4+ T cells sorted from blood. These receptors came from a person aged 18 to 35 with CD3G deficiency. Each CDR3 is given with its conserved first and last residue. The D gene is left open where the match is weak. Clone size is given for some rows only: seen once, a few or many times, or a class if the clone is expanded.

abundance	v_gene	d_gene	j_gene	CDR3nt	CDR3aa
once	TRBV6-1	-	TRBJ2-3	TGTGCCAGCAGTGATTTTCAAGGAGGGAGAGATACGCAGTATTTT	CASSDFQGGRDTQYF
-	TRBV10-2	TRBD1	TRBJ2-7	TGCGCCAGCCCTCCTCGACAGGGGGCTTTAGACGAGCAGTACTTC	CASPPRQGALDEQYF
-	TRBV18	-	TRBJ1-5	TGTGCCAGCTCACCAAAACCAAGAGAGGGACAGCCCCAGCATTTT	CASSPKPREGQPQHF
-	TRBV19	-	TRBJ1-5	TGTGCCAGTAGTAGTAAGGGTTGGGGGCCCCAGCATTTT	CASSSKGWGPQHF
-	TRBV28	-	TRBJ2-3	TGTGCCAGCAGCTCCCAGGGAACGCAGTATTTT	CASSSQGTQYF
-	TRBV7-8	TRBD1	TRBJ1-2	TGTGCCAGCAGCTTAAGGGACAGGGCCGCGTATGGCTACACCTTC	CASSLRDRAAYGYTF
-	TRBV11-2	TRBD2	TRBJ2-7	TGTGCCAGCAGCTTAAGTAAGTCTAGCGGGATGTACGAGCAGTACTTC	CASSLSKSSGMYEQYF
-	TRBV7-3	-	TRBJ2-1	TGTGCCAGCAGCTTACGCGGGGCCGGAGGTGAGCAGTTCTTC	CASSLRGAGGEQFF
-	TRBV18	TRBD1	TRBJ1-5	TGTGCCAGCTCACCCGGAGGGGGCAGCAATCAGCCCCAGCATTTT	CASSPGGGSNQPQHF
-	TRBV15	-	TRBJ2-3	TGTGCCACCAGCAGAGATTTAGGTCAGGGCTTAGATACGCAGTATTTT	CATSRDLGQGLDTQYF